The 27 T cell receptor beta chains presented below share a single source sample, sequenced in a study of shared clonotypes between healthy human individuals (dated by TCRdb to 2020 to 2021). Receptor amplification or capture employed the immunoSEQ multiplex PCR assay. Not all clones reach the TCRdb copy of this immuneACCESS table, which keeps in-frame sequences only. Checked studies attribute under half of the gap to unresolved V genes and leave the rest unexplained. The sample table shows about 2 million clones, and over 85% are seen once. The ten largest clonotypes hold approximately 0.13% of the sample. The sequenced sample was naive CD4+ T cells sorted from blood. Read against the paper, the sample's cell subset or site label means: CD45RA+ positively selected. Source of these receptors: a man aged 18-30 years in good health.

This chain connects TRBV7-2 to TRBJ2-2; no reliable D call. The CDR3 is 12 residues long. CDR1 and CDR2 (germline): SGHTA, FQGNSA. The V end was cut by 5 bases, the J end by 8 bases, with 9 bases between. This CDR3 reads CASSVYEGELFF. DNA of the CDR3: TGTGCCAGCAGCGTATACGAGGGGGAGCTGTTTTTT.

The chain has TRBV18 and TRBJ2-1; weak D call: TRBD2 (6 bases). Trimming took 0 bases from V and 7 from J, leaving 22 bases between them. CDR1 and CDR2 from the germline V gene are KGHSH and LQKENI. The CDR3 has 18 residues. CDR3 DNA sequence: TGTGCCAGCTCACCACCCAGAATTAGCGGTATAAAGGGAAATGAGCAGTTCTTC. Its translation is CASSPPRISGIKGNEQFF.

The J gene is TRBJ2-1, the V gene TRBV27, with 14 bases identical to TRBD2. The V gene end was trimmed by 4 bases and the J gene end by 0 bases; junction bases not matched to a gene: 14. This CDR3 comprises 21 residues. The germline V gene has CDR1 MNHEY and CDR2 SMNVEV (reference sequence). The CDR3 DNA is TGTGCCAGCAGTTCCGGTAGAAAAGGACTAGCGGGGGGCACCTCCTACAATGAGCAGTTCTTC. Its translation is CASSSGRKGLAGGTSYNEQFF.

The chain recombines TRBV5-4 with TRBJ2-5; the D gene is possibly TRBD1 (6 bases). CDR3 length: 15 residues. Looked up from germline, CDR1 is SGHNT and CDR2 is YYREEE (reference sequence). V was clipped by 4 bases and J by 4 bases, with 17 bases between them. CDR3 sequence (DNA): TGTGCCAGCAGCACGGACAGAAGCCGGGGAGAGACCCAGTACTTC. Translation: CASSTDRSRGETQYF.

This chain uses TRBV7-9 with TRBJ2-7; D is uncertain. The CDR3 is 12 residues long. Germline loops: CDR1 SEHNR, CDR2 FQNEAQ (reference sequence). Trimming cost V 1 base and J 6 bases, with 7 bases left between them. Written as DNA, the CDR3 is TGTGCCAGCAGCTTAGTAGGGCGCGAGCAGTACTTC. Translation: CASSLVGREQYF.

CDR3 DNA sequence: TGTGCCAGCAGTTTACAGACAGGGGAAGCTTTCTTT. It specifies CASSLQTGEAFF. The chain recombines TRBV28 with TRBJ1-1; 7 bases fit TRBD1. V dropped 2 bases and J dropped 8; count of bases not matched to a gene: 2. The CDR3 consists of 12 residues. CDR1 is MDHEN and CDR2 is SYDVKM in the germline V gene.

CDR3 loop: CASSLAEGVLYGYTF. CDR3 in DNA: TGTGCCAGCAGCTTAGCGGAGGGGGTACTCTATGGCTACACCTTC. The chain uses TRBV7-2 and TRBJ1-2; maybe TRBD1 (6 bases). Germline V lookup: CDR1 SGHTA, CDR2 FQGNSA. This CDR3 comprises 15 residues. Trimming shortened V by 0 bases and J by 4 bases, and 12 bases separated the two germline ends.

A word on this clone: The same CDR3 arises from other DNA sequences in this sample as well. This chain links TRBV5-1 with TRBJ2-2, with 8 positions matching TRBD2. The germline V gene has CDR1 SGHRS and CDR2 YFSETQ. The CDR3 is 16 residues long. J lost 2 bases, V lost 5 bases, and 8 bases had no gene match. CDR3 sequence reads: CASSRTSGGNTGELFF. CDR3 nucleotide sequence: TGCGCCAGCAGTCGAACTAGCGGAGGAAACACCGGGGAGCTGTTTTTT.

The J gene is TRBJ2-4, the V gene TRBV5-4, with D possibly called TRBD1 or TRBD2 (6 bases each). Deletions cut 3 bases from V and 6 bases from J, with 16 bases between. Germline loops: CDR1 SGHNT, CDR2 YYREEE (reference sequence). The CDR3 spans 15 residues. The DNA for the CDR3 is TGTGCCAGCAGCTCCGGGGGCTCCTCGGCAAACATTCAGTACTTC. It translates to CASSSGGSSANIQYF.

V and J are TRBV6-1 and TRBJ1-3; the D gene is possibly TRBD1 (6 bases). The CDR3 totals 14 residues. Trimming removed 7 bases from V and 4 bases from J, with 14 bases in between. CDR1 is MNHNS, CDR2 SASEGT, per germline. The CDR3 reads CASIRGGDGNTIYF. The CDR3 nucleotides are TGTGCCAGCATCCGAGGGGGGGACGGAAACACCATATATTTT.

The chain couples TRBV11-2 to TRBJ1-6; D might be TRBD1 (5 bases). CDR1 and CDR2 (germline): SGHAT, FQNNGV. The CDR3 is made up of 16 amino acids. V dropped 5 bases and J dropped 10 bases, with 21 bases sitting between them. In DNA form, the CDR3 reads TGTGCCAGCAGCCGCGGTAGACAGCTTCTTGAGTCACCCCTCCACTTT. Its translation is CASSRGRQLLESPLHF. Full variable domain (outside the CDR3, taken from reference TRBV11-2 and TRBJ1-6): EAGVAQSPRYKIIEKRQSVAFWCNPISGHATLYWYQQILGQGPKLLIQFQNNGVVDDSQLPKDRFSAERLKGVDSTLKIQPAKLEDSAVYLCASSRGRQLLESPLHFGNGTRLTVT.

This chain's CDR3 is CASSSTGGAGTEAFF. The CDR3 coding sequence is TGTGCCAGCAGCTCAACAGGGGGCGCGGGGACTGAAGCTTTCTTT. The V gene is TRBV7-9, the J gene TRBJ1-1; 9 positions match TRBD1. In germline, CDR1 is SEHNR, CDR2 FQNEAQ (reference sequence). The CDR3 contains 15 residues. V trimming: 4 bases; J trimming: 5 bases; junction bases outside the gene matches: 8.

J is TRBJ1-1 and V is TRBV28, with 8 bases identical to TRBD1. Unmatched junction bases numbered 10, after V lost 5 bases and J lost 5 bases. This CDR3 spans 15 amino acids. Germline V lookup: CDR1 MDHEN, CDR2 SYDVKM. CDR3 loop: CASSALTGAWTEAFF. The CDR3 DNA reads as TGTGCCAGCAGTGCGTTGACAGGGGCATGGACTGAAGCTTTCTTT.

A word on this clone: An end of the junction does not agree with germline; a read error may underlie this. The chain combines TRBV6-4 with TRBJ2-6; D is undetermined. This CDR3 comprises 20 residues. Germline assignment: CDR1 MRHNA and CDR2 SNTAGT. CDR3 nucleotides: TGTGCCAACAGTGACTCGGCAGTCACTCCGAGAACGGACGGGGCCAACGTCCTGACTTTC. Amino acid sequence: CANSDSAVTPRTDGANVLTF.

The V call is TRBV6-5, the J call TRBJ2-7, with D perhaps matching TRBD2 (6 bases). This CDR3 contains 14 residues. Trimming left V 6 bases short and J 5 bases short, with 17 bases between. Germline CDR1 reads MNHEY; CDR2 reads SVGAGI. Written as DNA, the CDR3 is TGTGCCAGCAGACTCTCCGGGACTCAGAACGAGCAGTACTTC. The encoded protein is CASRLSGTQNEQYF.

The CDR3 coding sequence is TGTGCCAGCAGTTTAAAGTTACCCCCGCGGGTGAACACTGAAGCTTTCTTT. Residues: CASSLKLPPRVNTEAFF. The chain has TRBV28 and TRBJ1-1; no reliable D call. Trimming pared 2 bases from V and 0 bases from J, leaving 16 bases between. Germline V CDR1 and CDR2: MDHEN, SYDVKM. The CDR3 sequence is 17 residues long.

Concerning this clone itself: The sample contains more than one DNA sequence encoding this CDR3. The rearrangement links TRBV7-9 to TRBJ1-1; 7 positions match TRBD1. J lost 2 bases, V lost 0 bases, and 6 bases had no gene match. The germline gives CDR1 SEHNR, CDR2 FQNEAQ (reference sequence). The CDR3 has 16 amino acids. CDR3 in DNA: TGTGCCAGCAGCTTAGCCTTGACAGGGTCTAACACTGAAGCTTTCTTT. This encodes CASSLALTGSNTEAFF.

The count of this clone is one. This chain joins TRBV4-1 and TRBJ2-1, with 8 bases aligning to TRBD1. V lost 3 bases, J lost 9 bases, and 10 bases stayed unmatched. Per the germline V gene, CDR1 is MGHRA and CDR2 is YSYEKL. The length of the CDR3 is 15 residues. CDR3 residues: CASSQRTGSGSEQFF. The CDR3 DNA reads TGCGCCAGCAGCCAGCGGACAGGGTCAGGGAGTGAGCAGTTCTTC.

The chain combines TRBV5-1 with TRBJ2-7, with TRBD1 as a possible D gene (5 bases). CDR3 length: 14 residues. Per germline, CDR1 SGHRS and CDR2 YFSETQ. Deletions cut 0 bases from V and 5 bases from J, with 12 bases between. CDR3 DNA: TGCGCCAGCAGCTTGGGACAGATAAGGGACGAGCAGTACTTC. Its translation: CASSLGQIRDEQYF.

The rearrangement links TRBV5-8 to TRBJ2-1; 10 bases match TRBD2. Losses at the gene ends were 0 bases for V and 3 bases for J; bases not matched to a gene: 9. The CDR3 length is 18 residues. CDR1 is SGHTS, CDR2 YDEGEE, per germline. The DNA of the CDR3 is TGTGCCAGCAGCTTGGCCTTAACTAGCGGGGCCCTCTACAATGAGCAGTTCTTC. It is translated as CASSLALTSGALYNEQFF.

As concerns this clone: Other DNA sequences in this specimen translate into the identical CDR3. This chain connects TRBV9 to TRBJ2-2; D is unclear. V was trimmed by 2 bases and J by 0 bases, leaving 8 bases between them. Germline CDR1 SGDLS, CDR2 YYNGEE. CDR3 length: 15 amino acids. The CDR3 sequence is CASSVGVANTGELFF. CDR3 bases: TGTGCCAGCAGCGTGGGCGTGGCGAACACCGGGGAGCTGTTTTTT.

The chain joins TRBV6-6 to TRBJ2-7, with 9 bases matching TRBD1. CDR1 MNHNY and CDR2 SVGAGI come from the germline V gene (reference sequence). The length of the CDR3 is 14 residues. V gave up 4 bases and J gave up 3 bases; unmatched junction bases: 4. CDR3 region: CASSSTGGHYEQYF. CDR3 DNA sequence: TGTGCCAGCAGTTCGACAGGGGGGCACTACGAGCAGTACTTC.

CDR3: CARLGGFGYTF. Written as DNA, the CDR3 is TGTGCCAGACTAGGAGGCTTTGGCTACACCTTC. The V and J genes are TRBV28 and TRBJ1-2; D gene ambiguous. The V gene lost 9 bases and the J gene lost 7 bases, with 12 bases spanning the gap. This CDR3 is built from 11 residues. Germline loops: CDR1 MDHEN, CDR2 SYDVKM.

The chain combines TRBV6-5 with TRBJ2-4; D is possibly TRBD1 or TRBD2 (6 bases each). Germline V gene sequence: CDR1 MNHEY, CDR2 SVGAGI. This CDR3 is 15 amino acids long. Trimming removed 2 bases at V and 9 bases at J, with 17 bases between. The CDR3 DNA reads as TGTGCCAGCAGTTACGGGGGGCCCGGACGGAGCATTCAGTACTTC. Protein product: CASSYGGPGRSIQYF.

The rearrangement joins TRBV27 to TRBJ2-2; TRBD2 agrees at 7 bases. CDR3 length: 17 residues. Unmatched junction bases numbered 11, after V lost 6 bases and J lost 1 base. Per the germline V gene, CDR1 is MNHEY and CDR2 is SMNVEV (reference sequence). CDR3 in amino acids: CASSRALTSRNTGELFF. In DNA form, the CDR3 reads TGTGCCAGCAGCCGGGCCCTGACTAGCAGGAACACCGGGGAGCTGTTTTTT.

This sequence joins TRBV6-5 and TRBJ1-6; D is uncertain. The CDR3 extends over 16 amino acids. V dropped 2 bases and J dropped 4 bases, with 12 bases sitting between them. Germline CDR1 and CDR2: MNHEY and SVGAGI. The CDR3 DNA reads as TGTGCCAGCAGTTACCTAGCAGGCGATTATAATTCACCCCTCCACTTT. It encodes CASSYLAGDYNSPLHF.

The chain's CDR3 is CASSIRTGTADTQYF. CDR3 nucleotides: TGTGCCAGCAGCATCAGGACAGGGACGGCGGATACGCAGTATTTT. The chain carries TRBV6-5 and TRBJ2-3; 8 nucleotides align to TRBD1. V shed 6 bases, J shed 6 bases, and the junction held 11 bases outside the gene matches. There are 15 residues in the CDR3. The germline gives CDR1 MNHEY, CDR2 SVGAGI.